This T cell receptor beta chain emerged from a study of PD-1 blockade in classical Hodgkin lymphoma. Points from the study as a whole: Unlike CD8+ TCR diversity, which did not rise significantly by C4D1, CD4+ TCR diversity did. Still unresolved is the cause of the repertoire differences, which may be disease activity or prior therapy.

Profiled with immunoSEQ multiplex PCR; TCRdb holds only in-frame clones, not every one. Altogether about 90,000 clones are present, about nine tenths being singletons, with the ten largest covering approximately 2.9%. About this clone itself: The antigen remains unidentified.

Per the germline V gene, CDR1 is GTSNPN and CDR2 is SVGIG (reference sequence). The V segment lost 5 bases and the J segment 8 bases; nucleotides outside the gene matches: 6. This CDR3 has 12 residues. Time point given: cycle 4 day 1 (C4D1), after six to seven weeks of nivolumab. Relapse was seen in all patients after autologous stem cell transplantation, and brentuximab vedotin exposure was variable. The origin of this receptor is a human donor with classical Hodgkin lymphoma. The chain uses TRBV30 and TRBJ1-5; 7 nucleotides align to TRBD1. Material: peripheral blood mononuclear cells (PBMCs), obtained before the fourth cycle of nivolumab. The CDR3 region has the DNA TGTGCCTGGTCACAGGGGACAAAGCCCCAGCATTTT. Protein sequence: CAWSQGTKPQHF.